These 7 T cell receptor beta chains came from one sample sequenced in a study of blood T cells in healthy people across ages. A sample-barcoded 5' primer and a J-beta primer mix were used in a second PCR of roughly 6 to 11 cycles. TCRdb re-called the 5' RACE reads through MiXCR, storing one row per CDR3 protein. The table shows about 1.5 million distinct CDR3 sequences, with roughly 43% occurring only once. The sample was blood. Source of these receptors: a woman aged 18-29 years in good health.

Points on this clonotype: At one of its ends the junction is not consistent with the germline gene, which may arise from a read error. The genes are TRBV4-1 and TRBJ1-5; TRBD1 matches 9 bases. Germline V lookup: CDR1 MGHRA, CDR2 YSYEKL. CDR3 length equals 15 residues. CDR3: CASSRDRGGNQPQHF. The CDR3 DNA follows: TGTGCCAGCAGTCGCGACAGGGGGGGCAATCAGCCCCAGCATTTT.

The chain joins TRBV10-3 to TRBJ2-1, with 9 bases identical to TRBD1. J gave up 12 bases and V 6 bases, and 15 bases lay outside the gene matches. CDR3 length: 15 residues. Germline V lookup: CDR1 ENHRY, CDR2 SYGVKD. CDR3 sequence: CAISMGQGAPDGQFF. The DNA of the CDR3 is TGTGCCATCAGCATGGGACAGGGAGCACCCGATGGGCAGTTCTTC.

This clonotype was picked up a small number of times. The V gene is TRBV7-9, the J gene TRBJ2-1; D is unresolved. Germline CDR1 is SEHNR and CDR2 is FQNEAQ (reference sequence). The V end lost 5 bases, the J end lost 8 bases, and 16 bases lay between the germline ends. This CDR3 spans 14 amino acids. The CDR3 coding sequence is TGTGCCAGCAGCCTTCAGCGAGTTGGCTATGAGCAGTTCTTC. It translates to CASSLQRVGYEQFF.

This clonotype has just a few counts. The rearrangement links TRBV6-5 to TRBJ2-7; TRBD2 matches at 8 bases. With the DNA end fitting TRBJ2-5 better, the J assignment may be wrong. CDR1 and CDR2 (germline): MNHEY, SVGAGI. The CDR3 covers 16 residues. Here the CDR3 reads CASSPPQGGRRETQYF. CDR3 sequence (DNA): TGTGCCAGCAGTCCCCCCCAGGGCGGGAGGAGAGAGACCCAGTACTTC.

The chain carries TRBV4-1 and TRBJ2-5; 8 bases line up with TRBD2. Trimming took 0 bases from V and 4 from J; bases not matched to a gene: 16. Germline-derived CDR1 and CDR2 are MGHRA and YSYEKL. CDR3 size: 19 residues. DNA of the CDR3: TGCGCCAGCAGCCAAGATAGTACCTCGGGGAGCGGGAGAAGAGAGACCCAGTACTTC. This codes for CASSQDSTSGSGRRETQYF.

This clonotype has only a few counts. CDR3 loop: CASSSQWTEGYTF. The CDR3 coding sequence is TGTGCCAGCAGCTCTCAATGGACTGAGGGCTACACCTTC. This chain links TRBV7-8 with TRBJ1-2, with D uncertain. This CDR3 is built from 13 residues. Trimming took 4 bases from V and 8 from J, leaving 14 bases between them. Per the germline V gene, CDR1 is SGHVS and CDR2 is FQNEAQ.

This chain uses TRBV27 with TRBJ2-7; 10 bases are shared with TRBD2. The CDR3 has 17 amino acids. V was clipped by 3 bases and J by 2 bases; unmatched bases: 10. CDR1 MNHEY and CDR2 SMNVEV come from the germline V gene (reference sequence). The CDR3 DNA reads as TGTGCCAGCAGTTTGACGGGGCTAGCGGGAGCCACCTACGAGCAGTACTTC. Amino acid sequence: CASSLTGLAGATYEQYF.